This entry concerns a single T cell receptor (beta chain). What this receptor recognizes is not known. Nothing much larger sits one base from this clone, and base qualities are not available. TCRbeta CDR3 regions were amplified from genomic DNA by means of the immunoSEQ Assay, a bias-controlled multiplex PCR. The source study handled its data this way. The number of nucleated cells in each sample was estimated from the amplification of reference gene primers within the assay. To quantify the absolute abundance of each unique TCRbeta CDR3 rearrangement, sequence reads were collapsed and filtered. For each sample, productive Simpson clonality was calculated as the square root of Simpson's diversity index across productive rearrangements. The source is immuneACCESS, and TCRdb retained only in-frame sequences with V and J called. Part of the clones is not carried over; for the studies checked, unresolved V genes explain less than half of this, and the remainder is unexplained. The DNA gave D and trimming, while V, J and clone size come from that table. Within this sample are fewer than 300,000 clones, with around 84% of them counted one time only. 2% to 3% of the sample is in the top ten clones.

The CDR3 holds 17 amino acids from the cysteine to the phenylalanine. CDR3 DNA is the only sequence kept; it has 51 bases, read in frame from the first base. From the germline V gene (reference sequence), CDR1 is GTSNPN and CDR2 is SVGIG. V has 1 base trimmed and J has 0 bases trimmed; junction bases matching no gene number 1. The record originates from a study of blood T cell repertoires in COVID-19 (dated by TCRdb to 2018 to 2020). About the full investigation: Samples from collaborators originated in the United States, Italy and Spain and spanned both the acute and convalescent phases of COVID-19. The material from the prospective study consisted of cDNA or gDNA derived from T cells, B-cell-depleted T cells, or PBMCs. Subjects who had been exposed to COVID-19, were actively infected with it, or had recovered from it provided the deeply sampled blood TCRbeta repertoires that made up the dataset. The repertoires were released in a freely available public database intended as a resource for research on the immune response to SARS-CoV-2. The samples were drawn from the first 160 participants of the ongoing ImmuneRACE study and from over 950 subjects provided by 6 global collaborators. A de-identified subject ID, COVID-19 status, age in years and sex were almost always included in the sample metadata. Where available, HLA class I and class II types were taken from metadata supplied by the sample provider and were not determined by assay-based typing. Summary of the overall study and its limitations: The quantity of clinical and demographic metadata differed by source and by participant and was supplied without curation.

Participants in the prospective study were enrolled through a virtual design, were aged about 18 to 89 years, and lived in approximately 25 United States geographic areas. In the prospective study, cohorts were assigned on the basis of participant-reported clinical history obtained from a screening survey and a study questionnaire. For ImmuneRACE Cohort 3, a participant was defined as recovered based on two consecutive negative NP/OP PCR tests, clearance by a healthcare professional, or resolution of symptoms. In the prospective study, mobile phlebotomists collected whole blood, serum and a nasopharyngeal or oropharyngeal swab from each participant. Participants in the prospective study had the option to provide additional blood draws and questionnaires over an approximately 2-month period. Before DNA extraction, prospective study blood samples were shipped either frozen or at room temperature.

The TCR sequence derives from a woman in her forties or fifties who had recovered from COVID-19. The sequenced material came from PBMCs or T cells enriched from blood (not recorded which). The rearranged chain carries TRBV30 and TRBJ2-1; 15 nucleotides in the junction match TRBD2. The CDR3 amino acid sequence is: CAWSGTSGGASYNEQFF. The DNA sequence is TGTGCCTGGAGTGGGACTAGCGGGGGGGCCTCCTACAATGAGCAGTTCTTC.